This is a list of T cell receptor beta chains from one sample in a study of T cells in Graves' hyperthyroidism and ophthalmopathy. TCRdb analysed the multiplex PCR reads with MiXCR anew, one entry per CDR3 protein. The top ten clones hold 10% to 15% of a sample with roughly 260,000 distinct CDR3 sequences, 13% to 15% of them seen once. The sample was blood. The receptors stem from a woman in her 40s with Graves' hyperthyroidism that later progressed to Graves' ophthalmopathy. CDR3s include the opening cysteine and the closing phenylalanine or tryptophan. The D gene is left open where the match is weak. Expanded clones get a size class; other rows say once, few or many, or leave the size out.

V,J,D,size,length,CDR3,DNA
TRBV7-3,TRBJ2-2,NA,NA,16,CASSLTSGENTGELFF,TGTGCCAGCAGCTTAACGTCTGGAGAGAACACCGGGGAGCTGTTTTTT
TRBV28,TRBJ2-4,TRBD2,many,15,CASSLWGGGGNIQYF,TGTGCCAGCAGTTTATGGGGGGGGGGTGGGAACATTCAGTACTTC
TRBV7-9,TRBJ2-3,TRBD1,NA,16,CASSGRQGALPDTQYF,TGTGCCAGCAGCGGGCGACAGGGGGCTTTACCAGATACGCAGTATTTT
TRBV7-3,TRBJ1-1,TRBD1,NA,16,CASSLWSLDRGTEAFF,TGTGCCAGCAGCTTATGGTCCCTAGACAGGGGCACTGAAGCTTTCTTT
TRBV3-1,TRBJ2-7,TRBD2,many,18,CASSQALAGGPVIYEQYF,TGTGCCAGCAGCCAAGCCCTAGCGGGAGGGCCCGTTATCTACGAGCAGTACTTC
TRBV27,TRBJ2-1,TRBD2,few,19,CASRRRLPSRGRDYNEQFF,TGTGCCAGCAGGCGCAGACTCCCCTCGCGAGGGAGGGACTACAATGAGCAGTTCTTC
TRBV6-1,TRBJ1-1,NA,many,13,CAIRGQFNTEAFF,TGTGCCATCCGTGGACAGTTTAACACTGAAGCTTTCTTT
TRBV30,TRBJ1-1,TRBD1,many,17,CAWSPPGTGVGREEAFF,TGTGCCTGGAGTCCTCCCGGGACAGGGGTAGGGAGAGAAGAAGCTTTCTTT
TRBV19,TRBJ1-1,NA,few,13,CASIAGGLAEAFF,TGTGCCAGTATAGCGGGGGGCCTGGCTGAAGCTTTCTTT
TRBV28,TRBJ1-2,NA,few,12,CASSFTGYGYTF,TGTGCCAGCAGTTTTACTGGCTATGGCTACACCTTC
TRBV5-1,TRBJ1-5,TRBD1,many,15,CASKMDRGNNQPQHF,TGCGCCAGTAAAATGGACAGGGGAAACAATCAGCCCCAGCATTTT
TRBV10-3,TRBJ2-1,NA,many,12,CAISNTVNEQFF,TGTGCCATCAGTAATACCGTCAATGAGCAGTTCTTC
TRBV6-1,TRBJ2-7,TRBD2,NA,16,CASSRTSGSVGYEQYF,TGTGCCAGCAGTAGGACTAGCGGGAGCGTCGGCTACGAGCAGTACTTC
TRBV5-6,TRBJ2-3,TRBD2,many,17,CASSAGLAGVSADTQYF,TGTGCCAGCAGCGCGGGACTAGCGGGAGTATCCGCAGATACGCAGTATTTT
TRBV11-2,TRBJ2-7,TRBD1,many,13,CASSAGTVYEQYF,TGTGCCAGCTCCGCCGGGACAGTCTACGAGCAGTACTTC
TRBV24-1,TRBJ2-3,TRBD2,many,16,CATSDVTSGRPDTQYF,TGTGCCACCAGTGATGTGACTAGCGGGAGGCCAGATACGCAGTATTTT